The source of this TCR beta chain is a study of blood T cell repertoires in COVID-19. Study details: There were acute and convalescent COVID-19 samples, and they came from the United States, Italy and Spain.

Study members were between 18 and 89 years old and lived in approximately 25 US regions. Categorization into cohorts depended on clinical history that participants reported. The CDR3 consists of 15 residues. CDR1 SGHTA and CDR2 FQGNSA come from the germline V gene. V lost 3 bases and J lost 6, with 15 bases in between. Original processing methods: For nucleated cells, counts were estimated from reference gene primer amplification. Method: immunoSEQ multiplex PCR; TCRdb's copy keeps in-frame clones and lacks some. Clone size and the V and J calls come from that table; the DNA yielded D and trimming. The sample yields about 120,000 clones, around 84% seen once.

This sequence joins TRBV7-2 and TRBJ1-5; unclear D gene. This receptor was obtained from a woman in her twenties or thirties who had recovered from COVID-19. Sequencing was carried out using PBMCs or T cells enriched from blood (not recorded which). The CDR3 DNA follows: TGTGCCAGCAGCTTGGGCAGCGGGTGGGGTCAGCCCCAGCATTTT. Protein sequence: CASSLGSGWGQPQHF.